This record concerns one T cell receptor beta chain sequence. Its antigen is undetermined. The data are from a study of blood T cells in healthy people across ages. CDR3 length: 14 amino acids. V was shortened by 3 bases and J by 10 bases, with 19 bases between the two germline ends. The germline CDR1 and CDR2 sequences are DFQATT and SNEGSKA (reference sequence). Study-level results: Among T cells, TCR beta diversity per million cells dropped roughly linearly as age rose.

Through a sample-barcoded 5' primer and a J-beta primer mix, a second PCR was run for about 7 to 12 cycles. Every single cDNA molecule received a tag from a template-switch adaptor with 12 random nucleotides. TCRdb reprocessed the 5' RACE reads with MiXCR, giving one entry per CDR3 protein. The sample yields over 1,500,000 distinct CDR3 sequences, 49% seen once. The specimen was blood. The chain recombines TRBV20-1 with TRBJ2-1; D unresolved. The sequence derives from a woman aged 40 to 50 in good health. CDR3 nucleotides: TGCAGTGCTAGTAATTGGGTGGGGTACCGGGAGCAGTTCTTC. Translating it yields CSASNWVGYREQFF.